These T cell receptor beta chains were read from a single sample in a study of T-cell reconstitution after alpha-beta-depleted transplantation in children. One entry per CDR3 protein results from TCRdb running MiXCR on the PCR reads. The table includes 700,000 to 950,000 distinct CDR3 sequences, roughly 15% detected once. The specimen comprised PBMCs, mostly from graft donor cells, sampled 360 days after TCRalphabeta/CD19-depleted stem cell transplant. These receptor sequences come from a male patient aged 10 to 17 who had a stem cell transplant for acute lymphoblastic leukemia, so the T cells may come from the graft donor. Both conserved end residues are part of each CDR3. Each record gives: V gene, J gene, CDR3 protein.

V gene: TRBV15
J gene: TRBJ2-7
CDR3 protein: CATSRDSASYEQYF

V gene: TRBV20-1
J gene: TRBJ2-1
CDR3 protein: CSARTSGSHSSYNEQFF

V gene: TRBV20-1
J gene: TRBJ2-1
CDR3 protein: CSARDPLAGGPYNEQFF

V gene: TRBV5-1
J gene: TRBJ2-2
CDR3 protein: CASSLWTPRRHTGELFF

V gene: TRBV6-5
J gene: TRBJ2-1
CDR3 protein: CASSYGSGGGNEQFF

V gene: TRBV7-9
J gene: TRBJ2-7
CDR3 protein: CAYSSSYEQYF

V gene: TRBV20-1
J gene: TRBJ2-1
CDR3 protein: CSATTSGPLEGSYNEQFF

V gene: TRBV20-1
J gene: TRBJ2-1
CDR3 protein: CSARGIRTSGAYNEQFF

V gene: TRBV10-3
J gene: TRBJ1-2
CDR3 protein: CAISDAGESNYGYTF

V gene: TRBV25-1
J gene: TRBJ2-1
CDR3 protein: CASSFLATNEQFF

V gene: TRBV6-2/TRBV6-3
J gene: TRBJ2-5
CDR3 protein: CASTTAGRGETQYF

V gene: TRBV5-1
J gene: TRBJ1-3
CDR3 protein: CASKADSVAGNTIYF

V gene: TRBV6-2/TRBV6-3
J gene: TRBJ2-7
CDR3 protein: CASSPKTEQYF

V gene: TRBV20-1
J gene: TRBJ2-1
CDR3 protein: CSARLRGFF

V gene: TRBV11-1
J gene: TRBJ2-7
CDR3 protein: CASSFGQNLDEQYF

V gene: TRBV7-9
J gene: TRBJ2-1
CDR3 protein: CASPRDAHTEQFF

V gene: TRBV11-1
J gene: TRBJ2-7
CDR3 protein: CASSLRGLAGRSSYEQYF

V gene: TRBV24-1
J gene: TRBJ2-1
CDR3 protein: CATRPSGSNNEQFF

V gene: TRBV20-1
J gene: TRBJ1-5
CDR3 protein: CSAVTLNQPQHF

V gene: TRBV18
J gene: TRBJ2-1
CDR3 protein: CVSSPRRGPVYNEQFF

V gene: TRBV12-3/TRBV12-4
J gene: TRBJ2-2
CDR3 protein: CATRLAPPGELFF

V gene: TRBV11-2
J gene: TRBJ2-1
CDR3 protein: CASSSYTAPRSEQFF

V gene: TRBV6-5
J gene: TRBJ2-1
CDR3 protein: CASSPAWRLGSYNEQFF

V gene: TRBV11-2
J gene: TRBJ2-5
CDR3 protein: CASSLSVATETQYF

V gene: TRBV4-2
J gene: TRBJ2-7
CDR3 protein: CASKGLGVYEQYF

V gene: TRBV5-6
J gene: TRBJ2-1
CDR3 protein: CASSFRDEQFF

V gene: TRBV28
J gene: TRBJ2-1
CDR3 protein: CASSLYQGSSYNEQFF

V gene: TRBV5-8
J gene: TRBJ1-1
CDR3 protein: CASSLDLARNTEAFF

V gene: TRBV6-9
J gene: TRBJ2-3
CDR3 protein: CASSYSAGGTDTQYF

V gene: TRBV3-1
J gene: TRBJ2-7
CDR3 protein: CASTPTSRSSYEQYF

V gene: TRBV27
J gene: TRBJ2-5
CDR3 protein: CASSLTQGRGETQYF

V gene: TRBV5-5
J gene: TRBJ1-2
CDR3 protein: CASSLRGRDYGYTF

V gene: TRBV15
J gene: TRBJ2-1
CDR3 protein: CATSREFPRADNEQFF

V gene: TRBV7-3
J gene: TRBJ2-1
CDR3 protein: CASSSIPGLVGNEQFF

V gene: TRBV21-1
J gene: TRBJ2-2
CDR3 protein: CASSKVKEGLAGVTGELFF

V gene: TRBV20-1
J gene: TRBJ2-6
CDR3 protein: CSARDPRTSGYYPFSGANVLTF

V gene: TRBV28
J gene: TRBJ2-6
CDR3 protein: CASSTGAGANVLTF

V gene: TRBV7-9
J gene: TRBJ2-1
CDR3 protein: CASSPPSGRALNEQFF

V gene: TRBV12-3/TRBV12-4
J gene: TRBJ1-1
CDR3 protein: CASSLAPGTGISTEAFF

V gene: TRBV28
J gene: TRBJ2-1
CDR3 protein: CASGGLAGGSNEQFF

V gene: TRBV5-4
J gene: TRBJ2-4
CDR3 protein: CASSLDPWVIAGVSGAKNIQYF

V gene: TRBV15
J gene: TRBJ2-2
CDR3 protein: CATSRVRVGTGELFF

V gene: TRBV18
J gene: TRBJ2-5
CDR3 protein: CASSPSIGKETQYF

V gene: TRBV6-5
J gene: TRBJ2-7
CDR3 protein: CASSYVVGETYEQYF

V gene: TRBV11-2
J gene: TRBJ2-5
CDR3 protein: CASSLGGSRTQYF

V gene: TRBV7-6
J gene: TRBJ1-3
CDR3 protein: CASSYPRTGGNGNTIYF

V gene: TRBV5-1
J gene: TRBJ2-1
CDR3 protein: CASSDQGLAAYNEQFF

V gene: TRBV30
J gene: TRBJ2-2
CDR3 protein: CAWSETGIGELFF

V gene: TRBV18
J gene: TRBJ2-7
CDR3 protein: CASAPSGQTYEQYF

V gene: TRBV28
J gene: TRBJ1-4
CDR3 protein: CASSSRRQGENEKLFF

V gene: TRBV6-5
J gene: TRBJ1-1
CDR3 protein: CASSYSNSGGNGAFF

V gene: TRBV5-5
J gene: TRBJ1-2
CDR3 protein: CASTQLGLEGYTF

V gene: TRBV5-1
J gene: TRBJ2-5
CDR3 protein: CASSQIGSSYQETQYF

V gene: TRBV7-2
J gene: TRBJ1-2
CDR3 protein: CAADRRPNYGYTF

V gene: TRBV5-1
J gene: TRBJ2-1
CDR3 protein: CASSFLTRPSDNEQFF

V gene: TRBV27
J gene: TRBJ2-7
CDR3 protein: CASRELASEQYF

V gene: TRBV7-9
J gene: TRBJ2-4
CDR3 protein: CASSSEGQGAKNIQYF